This T cell receptor beta chain was recovered during a study of blood T cells in healthy people across ages. Overall study findings and caveats: A greater number of naive CD4+ cells and higher diversity distinguished long-lived donors from aged donors.

With 1 base removed from V and 7 bases from J, the gap between germline ends came to 11 bases. Germline V gives CDR1 SGHTS, CDR2 YDEGEE. The CDR3 length is 14 residues. Combining a sample-barcoded 5' primer with a J-beta primer mix, a second PCR ran for about 7 to 12 cycles. One entry per CDR3 protein, called by TCRdb with MiXCR from the 5' RACE reads. The sample shows approximately 600,000 distinct CDR3 sequences, about 54% of them seen only once. A remark on this clonotype: Its antigen is undetermined.

The sample comprised blood. The gene calls are TRBV5-8 and TRBJ2-2; D might be TRBD2 (6 bases). The clonotype originates from a man between 60 and 75 years old in good health. The CDR3: CASSLRLVDGELFF. Written as DNA, the CDR3 is TGTGCCAGCAGCTTGAGACTAGTAGACGGGGAGCTGTTTTTT.